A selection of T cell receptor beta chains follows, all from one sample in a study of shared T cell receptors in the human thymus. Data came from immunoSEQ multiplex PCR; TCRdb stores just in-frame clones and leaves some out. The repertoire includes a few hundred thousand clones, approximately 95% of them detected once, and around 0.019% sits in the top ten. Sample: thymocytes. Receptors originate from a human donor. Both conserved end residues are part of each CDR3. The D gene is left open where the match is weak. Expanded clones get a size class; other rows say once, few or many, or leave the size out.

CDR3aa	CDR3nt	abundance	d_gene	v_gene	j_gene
CASSGDEQFF	TGTGCCAGCAGCGGGGATGAGCAGTTCTTC	.	.	TRBV7-2	TRBJ2-1
CAGVGGTTHNEQFF	TGTGCCGGGGTGGGAGGGACTACCCACAATGAGCAGTTCTTC	.	TRBD2	TRBV6-1	TRBJ2-1
CASIYYEQYF	TGTGCCAGCATATACTACGAGCAGTACTTC	.	.	TRBV9	TRBJ2-7
CASRDTSASSYEQYF	TGTGCCAGCAGGGATACTAGCGCGAGCTCCTACGAGCAGTACTTC	.	TRBD2	TRBV28	TRBJ2-7
CASSLRQGYGYTF	TGTGCCAGCAGTTTACGGCAGGGCTATGGCTACACCTTC	.	.	TRBV28	TRBJ1-2
CASSLGQGGGEQFF	TGTGCCAGCAGTCTTGGACAGGGGGGAGGTGAGCAGTTCTTC	.	TRBD1	TRBV27	TRBJ2-1
CASSLAPGGETQYF	TGCGCCAGCAGCTTGGCCCCAGGGGGGGAGACCCAGTACTTC	.	.	TRBV5-1	TRBJ2-5
CASSSSYERRSYEQYF	TGTGCCAGCAGTTCCTCTTACGAGCGGCGCTCCTACGAGCAGTACTTC	once	.	TRBV28	TRBJ2-7
CASSTGTSGSGTDTQYF	TGTGCCAGTAGTACCGGGACTAGCGGGAGCGGGACAGATACGCAGTATTTT	.	TRBD2	TRBV19	TRBJ2-3
CASSSTGPGNTIYF	TGTGCCAGCAGCTCGACAGGGCCGGGAAACACCATATATTTT	.	TRBD1	TRBV5-5	TRBJ1-3
CASSKGRYRVGETQYF	TGTGCCAGCAGCAAAGGCCGATACAGGGTTGGAGAGACCCAGTACTTC	.	.	TRBV21-1	TRBJ2-5
CASSLKRLGMDEQFF	TGTGCCAGCAGCTTAAAACGGCTGGGAATGGATGAGCAGTTCTTC	.	.	TRBV7-6	TRBJ2-1
CASSLGTGEAHSGNTIYF	TGTGCCAGCAGCTTGGGGACAGGGGAGGCCCACTCTGGAAACACCATATATTTT	.	TRBD1	TRBV5-4	TRBJ1-3
CASSPWNQPQHF	TGTGCCAGCTCACCGTGGAATCAGCCCCAGCATTTT	.	.	TRBV18	TRBJ1-5
CATSRTAGLINEQFF	TGTGCCACCAGCAGGACAGCGGGGTTGATCAATGAGCAGTTCTTC	.	TRBD2	TRBV15	TRBJ2-1
CASSLRGPAKNIQYF	TGTGCCAGCAGCCTCAGGGGTCCGGCCAAAAACATTCAGTACTTC	.	.	TRBV11-2	TRBJ2-4
CASSLAQGMNYGYTF	TGTGCCAGCAGCTTGGCCCAGGGGATGAACTATGGCTACACCTTC	.	.	TRBV5-4	TRBJ1-2
CASRRAGPTGEKLFF	TGTGCCAGCAGAAGGGCAGGCCCGACGGGTGAAAAACTGTTTTTT	.	.	TRBV7-8	TRBJ1-4
CASSHRVSPLHF	TGTGCCAGCAGTCATCGGGTTTCACCCCTCCACTTT	.	.	TRBV28	TRBJ1-6
CASSSRGNEQFF	TGTGCCAGCAGTTCCCGGGGAAATGAGCAGTTCTTC	.	.	TRBV28	TRBJ2-1
CASSSGVEGHNQPQHF	TGTGCCAGCAGTTCAGGCGTCGAAGGGCACAATCAGCCCCAGCATTTT	.	.	TRBV28	TRBJ1-5
CASSLGKRLAKRGGQYF	TGTGCCAGCAGTTTGGGAAAACGACTAGCGAAGAGGGGCGGGCAGTACTTC	.	TRBD2	TRBV27	TRBJ2-7
CASGGDGELFF	TGTGCTAGTGGGGGGGATGGGGAGCTGTTTTTT	.	.	TRBV12-5	TRBJ2-2
CASRFGVGEQYF	TGTGCCAGCAGATTTGGAGTCGGCGAGCAGTACTTC	.	.	TRBV28	TRBJ2-7
CASSRLNMSGSWYNEQFF	TGTGCCAGCAGCCGCCTTAACATGAGCGGGAGTTGGTACAATGAGCAGTTCTTC	.	TRBD2	TRBV5-4	TRBJ2-1
CATSRTSGSSYNEQFF	TGTGCCACCAGCAGGACTAGCGGGAGTTCCTACAATGAGCAGTTCTTC	.	TRBD2	TRBV15	TRBJ2-1
CAIALSENTEAFF	TGTGCCATCGCCCTATCGGAGAACACTGAAGCTTTCTTT	once	.	TRBV10-3	TRBJ1-1
CASSLRAGERSGANVLTF	TGTGCCAGCAGCTTGCGGGCAGGCGAGAGGTCTGGGGCCAACGTCCTGACTTTC	.	.	TRBV5-5	TRBJ2-6
CASSIVRLAGVSAGELFF	TGTGCCAGTAGTATAGTGAGGCTAGCGGGAGTATCGGCCGGGGAGCTGTTTTTT	once	TRBD2	TRBV19	TRBJ2-2
CASSLERTAHSGANVLTF	TGCGCCAGCAGCTTGGAAAGGACAGCCCACTCTGGGGCCAACGTCCTGACTTTC	.	.	TRBV5-1	TRBJ2-6
CASSPRVQVNNYGYTF	TGCGCCAGCAGCCCAAGGGTACAGGTTAATAACTATGGCTACACCTTC	.	.	TRBV4-3	TRBJ1-2
CASRLRTGKRGETQYF	TGTGCCAGCAGACTTCGTACAGGGAAAAGGGGAGAGACCCAGTACTTC	once	.	TRBV5-5	TRBJ2-5
CASSHLRLAGGDNEQFF	TGCGCCAGCAGTCACCTTAGACTAGCGGGAGGGGACAATGAGCAGTTCTTC	.	TRBD2	TRBV23-1	TRBJ2-1
CASSTRGPAQHF	TGTGCCAGCAGCACCAGGGGTCCGGCCCAGCATTTT	.	.	TRBV21-1	TRBJ1-5
CASTGLYTKRLFF	TGTGCCAGCACCGGACTGTATACGAAAAGACTGTTTTTT	.	.	TRBV2	TRBJ1-4
CSVVGTGAYEQYF	TGCAGCGTTGTGGGGACAGGGGCCTACGAGCAGTACTTC	.	TRBD1	TRBV29-1	TRBJ2-7
CASSLARGAYGYTF	TGTGCCAGCAGCTTGGCCAGGGGCGCCTATGGCTACACCTTC	.	.	TRBV5-6	TRBJ1-2